This entry lists 24 T cell receptor beta chains sequenced from one sample in a study of blood T cell dynamics during melanoma immunotherapy. Some clones are missing from TCRdb's copy, which holds only in-frame ones; the method was immunoSEQ multiplex PCR. The data contain tens of thousands of clones, roughly 89% of them singletons. The time point was: pre-treatment baseline. The sample consisted of blood, taken from a patient treated with checkpoint blockade. The receptor source for this set is a human donor with melanoma.

In nucleotides, the CDR3 is TGTGCCAGCAGCGTAGGACTAGCGGGGGCCCCTAGCACAGATACGCAGTATTTT. This translates into CASSVGLAGAPSTDTQYF. V usage is TRBV9 and J usage is TRBJ2-3, with 12 bases that match TRBD2. The CDR3 length is 18 residues. V was clipped by 0 bases and J by 0 bases; unmatched bases: 5. Per germline, CDR1 SGDLS and CDR2 YYNGEE.

The V gene is TRBV2, the J gene TRBJ2-3; TRBD2 aligns across 7 bases. Germline CDR1 and CDR2: SNHLY and FYNNEI. This CDR3 spans 14 amino acids. The J segment lost 2 bases and the V segment lost 5 bases, leaving 4 bases of the junction unmatched. CDR3 sequence reads: CASSMAGDTDTQYF. In nucleotides, the CDR3 is TGTGCCAGCAGTATGGCGGGAGACACAGATACGCAGTATTTT.

The gene calls are TRBV7-3 and TRBJ2-3; TRBD2 matches at 10 bases. The V gene end was trimmed by 1 base and the J gene end by 4 bases; junction bases not matched to a gene: 11. The CDR3 has 18 residues. Looked up from germline, CDR1 is SGHTA and CDR2 is FQGTGA. Written as DNA, the CDR3 is TGTGCCAGCAGCTTAAAACGGACTAGCGGAGGGGGCGCAGATACGCAGTATTTT. Residues: CASSLKRTSGGGADTQYF.

As regards this clone: Sequence at one end of the junction differs from germline and may be a read error. V and J are TRBV7-7 and TRBJ2-2; D might be TRBD2 (6 bases). The CDR3 has 12 amino acids. The germline gives CDR1 SSHAT, CDR2 FNYEAQ (reference sequence). The CDR3 region is CASSSGAGELFF. As DNA, the CDR3 is TGTGCTAGCAGCTCGGGAGCCGGGGAGCTGTTTTTT.

The rearrangement links TRBV9 to TRBJ2-1, with 14 bases identical to TRBD2. The CDR3 is 16 amino acids. Germline CDR1 reads SGDLS; CDR2 reads YYNGEE. J gave up 7 bases and V 2 bases, and 5 bases lay outside the gene matches. The CDR3 loop is CASSVAGLAGANEQFF. CDR3 nucleotide sequence: TGTGCCAGCAGCGTCGCGGGACTAGCGGGAGCAAATGAGCAGTTCTTC.

The rearrangement links TRBV29-1 to TRBJ2-1; 7 bases match TRBD2. Germline V gene data show CDR1 as SQVTM and CDR2 as ANQGSEA. This CDR3 is built from 13 residues. Trimming took 6 bases from V and 1 from J; bases not matched to a gene: 3. DNA for the CDR3: TGCAGCGTGCGGGAGCAATCCTACAATGAGCAGTTCTTC. This codes for CSVREQSYNEQFF.

The J gene is TRBJ1-2, the V gene TRBV7-9; D is possibly TRBD1 (6 bases). The germline CDR1 and CDR2 sequences are SEHNR and FQNEAQ (reference sequence). This CDR3 comprises 16 residues. V was clipped by 5 bases and J by 4 bases, with 20 bases between them. CDR3 residues: CASSRRTDELSYGYTF. The CDR3, as DNA: TGTGCCAGCAGCCGCCGGACAGACGAATTATCCTATGGCTACACCTTC. The variable domain in full, with the rest retrieved from reference TRBV7-9 and TRBJ1-2, is DTGVSQNPRHKITKRGQNVTFRCDPISEHNRLYWYRQTLGQGPEFLTYFQNEAQLEKSRLLSDRFSAERPKGSFSTLEIQRTEQGDSAMYLCASSRRTDELSYGYTFGSGTRLTVV.

This clone was seen a few times. This sequence joins TRBV11-3 and TRBJ1-1; D possibly corresponds to TRBD1 (6 bases). Germline loops: CDR1 SGHNT, CDR2 YENEEA. This CDR3 has 13 residues. V was cut by 0 bases and J by 5 bases, with 7 bases left in between. CDR3 region: CASSLDQGTEAFF. CDR3 nucleotide sequence: TGTGCCAGCAGCTTAGATCAGGGGACTGAAGCTTTCTTT.

This chain's CDR3 is CASSPPLRERSYEQYF. The CDR3 DNA sequence: TGTGCCAGCAGCCCCCCCTTACGGGAGAGAAGCTACGAGCAGTACTTC. V gene TRBV7-8 combines with J gene TRBJ2-7, with a possible D match to TRBD2 (6 bases). Deletions cut 5 bases from V and 3 bases from J, with 20 bases between. The V gene's germline CDR1 is SGHVS and CDR2 FQNEAQ. The CDR3 sequence is 16 residues long.

The J gene is TRBJ2-2, the V gene TRBV18; possible D gene TRBD1, 5 bases. V lost 8 bases and J lost 3, with 10 bases in between. Germline V gene lookup returns CDR1 KGHSH and CDR2 LQKENI. The CDR3 is 13 amino acids. CDR3 sequence reads: CASIKGDTGELFF. The DNA for the CDR3 is TGTGCCAGCATAAAAGGGGACACCGGGGAGCTGTTTTTT. Combining the CDR3 with reference TRBV18 and TRBJ2-2 gives the whole variable domain NAGVMQNPRHLVRRRGQEARLRCSPMKGHSHVYWYRQLPEEGLKFMVYLQKENIIDESGMPKERFSAEFPKEGPSILRIQQVVRGDSAAYFCASIKGDTGELFFGEGSRLTVL.

V gene TRBV1 combines with J gene TRBJ1-2. TRBV1 is a known pseudogene. The CDR3 contains 14 residues. As DNA, the CDR3 is TGCACCAGCAGCCAGAACGGGGGCGACTATGGCTACACCTTC. Amino acids: CTSSQNGGDYGYTF.

The V call is TRBV9, the J call TRBJ2-7; D is uncertain. V gave up 0 bases and J gave up 1 base, with 8 bases separating them. Germline V gene data show CDR1 as SGDLS and CDR2 as YYNGEE. The CDR3 covers 14 residues. In DNA, the CDR3 is TGTGCCAGCAGCGTAGCTCTACTATCCTACGAGCAGTACTTC. This sequence encodes CASSVALLSYEQYF.

This chain links TRBV10-3 with TRBJ2-2; TRBD1 might be the D (6 bases). In germline, CDR1 is ENHRY, CDR2 SYGVKD. The CDR3 loop spans 13 amino acids. Trimming cost V 6 bases and J 7 bases, with 12 bases left between them. CDR3 region: CAISTTGLGELFF. The DNA for the CDR3 is TGTGCCATCAGCACTACAGGGCTCGGGGAGCTGTTTTTT.

The chain recombines TRBV19 with TRBJ2-7; unclear D gene. The CDR3 contains 14 residues. Germline CDR1 and CDR2: LNHDA and SQIVND (reference sequence). Deletions cut 5 bases from V and 3 bases from J, with 14 bases between. The CDR3, as DNA: TGTGCCAGTAGTCCCCGGACGGATAGCTACGAGCAGTACTTC. Protein sequence: CASSPRTDSYEQYF.

This clone was seen a handful of times. The chain links TRBV6-5 to TRBJ2-1, with a possible D match to TRBD2 (6 bases). Germline V gene sequence: CDR1 MNHEY, CDR2 SVGAGI. The length of the CDR3 is 13 residues. V was clipped by 6 bases and J by 6 bases, with 12 bases between them. This chain's CDR3 is CASRKLSGNEQFF. The DNA for the CDR3 is TGTGCCAGCAGAAAACTTAGCGGCAATGAGCAGTTCTTC.

This clone turned up a few times. This rearrangement joins TRBV6-1 to TRBJ1-1; D not resolved. CDR1 and CDR2 from the germline V gene are MNHNS and SASEGT. This CDR3 spans 14 amino acids. V was clipped by 7 bases and J by 4 bases, with 16 bases between them. Here the CDR3 DNA reads TGTGCCAGCAATGGAGCACTAGGCATCACTGAAGCTTTCTTT. Translating it yields CASNGALGITEAFF.

V and J are TRBV6-5 and TRBJ1-3, with D unclear. Deletions cut 4 bases from V and 3 bases from J, with 10 bases between. This CDR3 has 14 residues. The V gene's germline CDR1 is MNHEY and CDR2 SVGAGI. Here the CDR3 DNA reads TGTGCCAGCAGTTTGAAACAGAGTGGAAACACCATATATTTT. Translated: CASSLKQSGNTIYF.

V and J are TRBV7-8 and TRBJ2-7; D tentatively fits TRBD1 or TRBD2 (5 bases each). Trimming took 0 bases from V and 6 from J, leaving 12 bases between them. The length of the CDR3 is 14 residues. Germline V gene sequence: CDR1 SGHVS, CDR2 FQNEAQ. This CDR3 reads CASSLAGRGSEQYF. The CDR3 DNA is TGTGCCAGCAGCTTAGCGGGACGGGGCAGCGAGCAGTACTTC.

This chain connects TRBV9 to TRBJ2-3; perhaps TRBD2 as D (6 bases). CDR1 is SGDLS and CDR2 is YYNGEE in the germline V gene. Trimming took 0 bases from V and 0 from J, leaving 14 bases between them. CDR3 length: 17 residues. As DNA, the CDR3 is TGTGCCAGCAGCGTAGCTTCCGGGACTTCTAGCACAGATACGCAGTATTTT. Residues: CASSVASGTSSTDTQYF.

The CDR3 spells CASSQGVTSYEQYF. The CDR3 DNA is TGCGCCAGCAGCCAAGGGGTCACCTCCTACGAGCAGTACTTC. This chain joins TRBV4-1 and TRBJ2-7, with no clear D. With 1 base removed from V and 0 bases from J, the gap between germline ends came to 7 bases. The CDR3 has 14 amino acids. Germline CDR1 is MGHRA and CDR2 is YSYEKL.

This clone is a singleton in its sample. The chain is built from TRBV5-6 and TRBJ2-7; the match to TRBD2 covers 8 bases. The J segment lost 0 bases and the V segment lost 0 bases, leaving 5 bases of the junction unmatched. The CDR3 has 16 amino acids. CDR1 is SGHDT, CDR2 YYEEEE, per germline. DNA for the CDR3: TGTGCCAGCAGCTTGGCCTTTCGGGAGGGCTCCTACGAGCAGTACTTC. This translates into CASSLAFREGSYEQYF.

The sample holds one count of this clone. The chain joins TRBV10-1 to TRBJ2-1, with D unresolved. V lost 3 bases and J lost 7, with 22 bases in between. Germline values: CDR1 WNHNN, CDR2 SYGVQD (reference sequence). This CDR3 is 17 amino acids long. CDR3 loop: CASSDFYPETPSNEQFF. For the CDR3, the DNA is TGCGCCAGCAGTGACTTTTATCCAGAAACGCCGTCGAATGAGCAGTTCTTC.

The chain uses TRBV6-5 and TRBJ1-1; no clear D. Germline V CDR1 and CDR2: MNHEY, SVGAGI. V was clipped by 2 bases and J by 2 bases, with 6 bases between them. The CDR3 is made up of 13 amino acids. The CDR3 loop is CASSYLGNTEAFF. The CDR3 nucleotides are TGTGCCAGCAGTTACCTGGGTAACACTGAAGCTTTCTTT.

The rearrangement joins TRBV7-8 to TRBJ2-3; unclear D gene. The CDR3 sequence is 16 residues long. Germline CDR1 and CDR2: SGHVS and FQNEAQ. V lost 7 bases to trimming and J lost 0 bases, with 17 bases between them. As DNA, the CDR3 is TGTGCCAGCACCTTTAGAAGGGTGCGGAGCACAGATACGCAGTATTTT. It specifies CASTFRRVRSTDTQYF.